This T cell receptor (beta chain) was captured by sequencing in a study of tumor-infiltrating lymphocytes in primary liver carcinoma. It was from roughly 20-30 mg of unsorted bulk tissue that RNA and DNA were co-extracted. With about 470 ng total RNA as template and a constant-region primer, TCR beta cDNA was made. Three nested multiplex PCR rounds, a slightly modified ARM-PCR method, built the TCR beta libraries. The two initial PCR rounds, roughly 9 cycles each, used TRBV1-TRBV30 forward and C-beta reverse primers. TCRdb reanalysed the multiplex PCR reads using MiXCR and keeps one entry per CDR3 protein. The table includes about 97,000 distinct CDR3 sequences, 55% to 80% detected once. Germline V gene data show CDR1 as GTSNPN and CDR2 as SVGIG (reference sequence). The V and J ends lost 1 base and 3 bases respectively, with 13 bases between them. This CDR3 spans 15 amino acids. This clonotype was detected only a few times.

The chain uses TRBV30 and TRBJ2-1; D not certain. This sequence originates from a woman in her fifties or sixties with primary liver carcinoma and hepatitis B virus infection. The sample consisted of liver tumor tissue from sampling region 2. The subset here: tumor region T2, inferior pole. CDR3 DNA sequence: TGTGCCTGGAGTGGCCCCAAGGGCGACTACAATGAGCAGTTCTTC. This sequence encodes CAWSGPKGDYNEQFF.